This note documents a single T cell receptor (beta chain) sequence. The data derive from a study of control samples from healthy donors and cancer patients. CDR1 and CDR2 (germline): KGHSH, LQKENI. This CDR3 comprises 13 residues. V lost 8 bases to trimming and J lost 8 bases, with 13 bases between them. Sequencing was performed with immunoSEQ multiplex PCR; in TCRdb, only in-frame clones are kept and a portion is missing. The sample lists roughly 88,000 clones, just over 90% occurring once. Sequenced input: blood. The source is a woman under 40 in good health. The chain joins TRBV18 to TRBJ1-6; D gene ambiguous. The CDR3 nucleotides are TGTGCCAGCCAGGAGTTAACGGATTCACCCCTCCACTTT. It translates to CASQELTDSPLHF.